The clone carrying this TCR beta chain was seen a handful of times. This record comes from a study of CD8+ T cells in alopecia areata. Germline loops: CDR1 SGHTA, CDR2 FQGNSA. J gave up 2 bases and V 1 base, and 2 bases lay outside the gene matches. The length of the CDR3 is 16 residues. RNA was extracted and reverse transcribed into cDNA as the sequencing template. Profiling relied on immunoSEQ multiplex PCR, and the TCRdb table lists in-frame clones only, not all of them. The table records about 140,000 clones, about three fifths of them present only once. Researchers took lesional scalp punch biopsies and peripheral blood from people who were alopecia areata patients.

V gene TRBV7-2 combines with J gene TRBJ2-5; 12 bases line up with TRBD1. The TCR was taken from a human donor with alopecia areata. The specimen was CD4+ T cells sorted from blood, collected at week 0. This CDR3 is CASSLVGQGAQETQYF. The CDR3 DNA sequence: TGTGCCAGCAGCTTAGTGGGACAGGGGGCGCAAGAGACCCAGTACTTC.